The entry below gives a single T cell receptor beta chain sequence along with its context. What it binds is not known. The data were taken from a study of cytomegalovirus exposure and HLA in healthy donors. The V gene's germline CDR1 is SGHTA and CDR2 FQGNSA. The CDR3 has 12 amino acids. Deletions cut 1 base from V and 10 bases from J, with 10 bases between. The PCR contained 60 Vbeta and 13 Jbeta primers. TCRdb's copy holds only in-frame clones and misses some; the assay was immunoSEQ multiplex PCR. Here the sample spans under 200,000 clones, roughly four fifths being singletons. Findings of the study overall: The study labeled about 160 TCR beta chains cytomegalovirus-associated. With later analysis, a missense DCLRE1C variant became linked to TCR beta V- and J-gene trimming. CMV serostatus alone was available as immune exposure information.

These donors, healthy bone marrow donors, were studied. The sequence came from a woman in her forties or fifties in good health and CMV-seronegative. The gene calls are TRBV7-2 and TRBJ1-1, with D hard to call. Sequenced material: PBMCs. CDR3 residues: CASSLGTKRAFF. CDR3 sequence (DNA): TGTGCCAGCAGCTTAGGGACTAAACGAGCTTTCTTT.